This note documents a single TCR beta chain sequence. Antigen specificity is unknown. This sample stems from a study of CD8 T cells in Susac syndrome. RNA was extracted with the RNeasy kit, and a quantity of about 0.45 to 1 ug was reverse transcribed using random hexamers. TCRdb ran MiXCR on the immunoSEQ multiplex PCR reads and lists one entry per CDR3 protein. The data show roughly 120,000 distinct CDR3 sequences, with about 96% seen just once and 0.096% held by the top ten. Study-level findings and limits: TCR sequencing and HLA analysis covered a relatively small number of individuals.

High-throughput TCR beta sequencing covered peripheral CD8+ and CD4+ T cells. The sequence was obtained from a human donor in good health. Source material: CD4+ T cells from PBMCs.

The CDR3 loop is CASTRRGGRQPQHF. As DNA, the CDR3 is TGTGCCAGCACCCGAAGAGGGGGCCGTCAGCCCCAGCATTTT. J is TRBJ1-5 and V is TRBV12-3 or TRBV12-4; TRBD1 matches at 7 bases. J was trimmed by 6 bases and V by 7 bases; bases with no gene match: 9. There are 14 residues in the CDR3.